Listed below are T cell receptor beta chains from one sample, sequenced in a study of cytomegalovirus exposure and HLA in healthy donors. Method: immunoSEQ multiplex PCR; TCRdb's copy keeps in-frame clones and lacks some. The table shows more than 75,000 clones, with approximately 79% occurring only once. Sequenced sample: PBMCs. The receptors stem from a woman between 40 and 50 years old in good health and CMV-seronegative. Both conserved end residues are part of each CDR3. D genes are given only for firm matches. Not all rows give a size; the values are once, few, many and, for expanded clones, a class.

>TRBV29-1|TRBJ1-1|.|.
TGCAGCGTTGAAGATCTCCAACGGGGAGCTTTCTTT
CSVEDLQRGAFF
>TRBV7-2|TRBJ1-2|.|TRBD1
TGTGCCAGCAGCCCCTCCGGGACAGCGGATATTAAAACCTTC
CASSPSGTADIKTF
>TRBV7-3|TRBJ2-6|.|TRBD2
TGTGCCAGCACACTCACCGGGGGGGTGGGCTCTGGGGCCAACGTCCTGACTTTC
CASTLTGGVGSGANVLTF
>TRBV4-1|TRBJ1-5|few|TRBD1
TGCGCCAGCAGCTACGACAGGGACGATCAGCCCCAGCATTTT
CASSYDRDDQPQHF
>TRBV30|TRBJ2-3|.|TRBD1
TGTGCCTGGAGGCGGCAGGGGGCTCGCACAGATACGCAGTATTTT
CAWRRQGARTDTQYF
>TRBV29-1|TRBJ2-1|.|TRBD2
TGCAGCGTTGATAGCCCTTCGGGAGGCTACAATGAGCAGTTCTTC
CSVDSPSGGYNEQFF
>TRBV18|TRBJ1-1|.|.
TGTGCCAGCTCACCAGTCAACGGGGGTGGCTTAACTGAAGCTTTCTTT
CASSPVNGGGLTEAFF
>TRBV29-1|TRBJ1-1|.|TRBD1
TGCAGCGCCCTCCGGGACAGAAACACTGAAGCTTTCTTT
CSALRDRNTEAFF
>TRBV4-2|TRBJ1-2|once|.
TGTGCCAGCAGCCAAGGCATGCAGGGGAACTATGGCTACACCTTC
CASSQGMQGNYGYTF
>TRBV27|TRBJ2-3|.|TRBD1
TGTGCCAGCAGTTTATGGACAGGGCTTTTCCCAGATACGCAGTATTTT
CASSLWTGLFPDTQYF